This T cell receptor beta chain was sequenced for a study of T cells in localized non-small cell lung cancer. General observations from the study: Adjacent uninvolved lung had the highest clonality, suggesting focused antigen responses. Heterogeneity stays possible, as sequencing covered only one tumor region. Appearances in adjacent lung were noted for a median roughly 58 of the top 100 tumor clones.

Germline CDR1 is MNHNY and CDR2 is SVGAGI (reference sequence). The CDR3 has 15 amino acids. V was pared by 6 bases and J by 7 bases, with 18 bases between. The table came from immunoSEQ multiplex PCR; TCRdb's copy has only in-frame clones and leaves some out. The profile covers over 45,000 clones, with 70% to 85% appearing a single time and around a sixth taken by the ten largest. With respect to this clone: Its antigen is unidentified.

This TCR derives from a man aged 35 to 69 with stage I squamous cell lung carcinoma. The source material was peripheral blood, sampled before any cancer treatment. V and J are TRBV6-6 and TRBJ1-4; the D gene is possibly TRBD1 (5 bases). The CDR3 region is CASRSQGGWFEKLFF. As DNA, the CDR3 is TGTGCCAGCAGATCCCAGGGCGGGTGGTTTGAAAAACTGTTTTTT.